These T cell receptor beta chains were read from a single sample in a study of memory CD4+ T cells and cytomegalovirus serostatus. Repertoires were generated with immunoSEQ multiplex PCR, while TCRdb's copy carries only in-frame clones and drops some. Found here are approximately 50,000 clones, 75% to 85% of them singletons; the top ten hold 0.5% to 0.7%. The sequenced material came from memory CD4+ T cells from blood. These TCRs come from an adult in good health and CMV-seronegative. Both conserved end residues are part of each CDR3. Each record gives: clone size, J gene, V gene, D gene, CDR3 DNA, CDR3 protein. D genes are given only for firm matches. A row's size may be missing; if present it is once, few, many or a size class.

medium-sized,TRBJ2-7,TRBV6-1,TRBD2,TGTGCCAGCAGTGGGGCAGGGACTACCGGGACTAGGGGAGGCGAGCAGTACTTC,CASSGAGTTGTRGGEQYF
.,TRBJ1-2,TRBV4-2,.,TGTGCCAGCAGCCAAGGCGCCGACGGGGGCTACACCTTC,CASSQGADGGYTF
medium-sized,TRBJ2-7,TRBV5-6,TRBD2,TGTGCCAGCAGCCCCGGGACTAGCGGGACTTTGGGGTACTTC,CASSPGTSGTLGYF
.,TRBJ2-4,TRBV19,TRBD1,TGTGCCAGTAGTATAGACCACCGACAGGGGTATAGAAACATTCAGTACTTC,CASSIDHRQGYRNIQYF
.,TRBJ2-3,TRBV29-1,TRBD2,TGCAGCGTCTCCCGGGGGGGCTTGGAAGATACGCAGTATTTT,CSVSRGGLEDTQYF
.,TRBJ2-1,TRBV5-1,.,TGCGCCAGCAGCCCAGCCTCCGGGATGGGCCTCTACAATGAGCAGTTCTTC,CASSPASGMGLYNEQFF
.,TRBJ2-7,TRBV19,TRBD1,TGTGCCAGTAGTACCCGGGACAGGGGGGCCTACGAGCAGTACTTC,CASSTRDRGAYEQYF
.,TRBJ1-5,TRBV7-2,.,TGTGCCAGCAGCCACGGGAAGAATAGCAATCAGCCCCAGCATTTT,CASSHGKNSNQPQHF
.,TRBJ2-5,TRBV2,.,TGTGCCAGCTCTCGGGACACAAGAGAGACCCAGTACTTC,CASSRDTRETQYF
once,TRBJ1-1,TRBV2,.,TGTGCCAGCAGTGTTGATGGATCTGAAGCTTTCTTT,CASSVDGSEAFF
once,TRBJ2-1,TRBV19,.,TGTGCCAGTAGTTCCAGCGGAGGGGTCTACAATGAGCAGTTCTTC,CASSSSGGVYNEQFF
few,TRBJ1-5,TRBV30,.,TGTGCCTGGAGTGTACCTGTTAGTCAGAATAATCAGCCCCAGCATTTT,CAWSVPVSQNNQPQHF
.,TRBJ1-4,TRBV28,.,TGTGCCAGCATGACCCGAGCAACTAATGAAAAACTGTTTTTT,CASMTRATNEKLFF
.,TRBJ2-7,TRBV6-1,TRBD1,TGTGCCAGCAGTGGCCCGGGACAGGGTTTAAAGCAGTACTTC,CASSGPGQGLKQYF
.,TRBJ2-5,TRBV6-1,TRBD1,TGTGCCAGCAGTTCGACAGGGGGCCAAGAGACCCAGTACTTC,CASSSTGGQETQYF
.,TRBJ1-4,TRBV28,.,TGTGCCAGCAGTTTAGTGGGTCGTGAAAAACTGTTTTTT,CASSLVGREKLFF
.,TRBJ1-2,TRBV6-1,.,TGTGCCAGCAGTGACGACAGCTATGGCTACACCTTC,CASSDDSYGYTF
once,TRBJ2-2,TRBV30,.,TGTGCCTGGAGGTTATTCGGGCCTAACACCGGGGAGCTGTTTTTT,CAWRLFGPNTGELFF
few,TRBJ1-5,TRBV19,TRBD1,TGTGCCAGCCGACCGACAGGGTCCAGCAATCAGCCCCAGCATTTT,CASRPTGSSNQPQHF
.,TRBJ2-6,TRBV14,.,TGTGCCAGCAGCCAAGAAGGGGGATCCGGGGCCAACGTCCTGACTTTC,CASSQEGGSGANVLTF
.,TRBJ1-1,TRBV5-1,.,TGCGCCAGCAGCTTAAGACAGACGAACACTGAAGCTTTCTTT,CASSLRQTNTEAFF
.,TRBJ2-7,TRBV27,.,TGTGCCAGCAGTTTAAAGGGAATCGGGCCCTACGAGCAGTACTTC,CASSLKGIGPYEQYF
.,TRBJ2-1,TRBV2,TRBD2,TGTGCCAGCAGAAGGACTAGCGGGAGCAATGAGCAGTTCTTC,CASRRTSGSNEQFF
.,TRBJ2-2,TRBV7-6,TRBD2,TGTGCCAGCAGCTCAGGACTAGATGGAATTGGTTGGGAGCTGTTTTTT,CASSSGLDGIGWELFF
.,TRBJ1-5,TRBV28,.,TGTGCCAGCAGTTTATCGTCGAGACTCCAGCGCAATCAGCCCCAGCATTTT,CASSLSSRLQRNQPQHF
once,TRBJ1-2,TRBV28,TRBD1,TGTGCCAGCAGTTCATCCGGGACAGCGGCCTATGGCTACACCTTC,CASSSSGTAAYGYTF
.,TRBJ1-5,TRBV19,.,TGTGCCAGTAGTCCCACAAGGACATCGCAGGGGCCGGGTCAGCCCCAGCATTTT,CASSPTRTSQGPGQPQHF
.,TRBJ2-2,TRBV29-1,TRBD1,TGCAGCGGACGGGACAGGTTCACCGGGGAGCTGTTTTTT,CSGRDRFTGELFF
.,TRBJ2-3,TRBV7-3,.,TGTGCCAGCAGCCCTCGATTGGGCACAGATACGCAGTATTTT,CASSPRLGTDTQYF
.,TRBJ1-3,TRBV10-2,.,TGCGCCACCTCGACGATCTCTGGAAACACCATATATTTT,CATSTISGNTIYF
medium-sized,TRBJ2-7,TRBV6-1,.,TGTGCCAGCAGCATGGGCCCTTACGAGCAGTACTTC,CASSMGPYEQYF
.,TRBJ2-7,TRBV11-2,.,TGTGCCAGCAAAAGGGACGGACCCTCCTACGAGCAGTACTTC,CASKRDGPSYEQYF
.,TRBJ2-7,TRBV10-2,.,TGCGCCAGCAGGGACAATGGCGAGCAGTACTTC,CASRDNGEQYF
.,TRBJ1-1,TRBV5-5,.,TGTGCCAGCAGCTTAATTTTGGGTACTGAAGCTTTCTTT,CASSLILGTEAFF